The 9 T cell receptor beta chains reported below all come from one sample, sequenced in a study of blood T cells in healthy people across ages. Then a second PCR, running roughly 7 to 11 cycles, was carried out with a sample-barcoded 5' primer and a J-beta primer mix. TCRdb independently ran MiXCR on the 5' RACE reads; one entry per CDR3 protein. The sample consists of 600,000 to 1,000,000 distinct CDR3 sequences, 20% to 25% of them appearing once. This sample also belongs to another study, concerning T cells of mothers and their children.

The specimen was blood. These receptors were taken from a boy aged 5-17 years in good health.

J is TRBJ2-1 and V is TRBV9, with D perhaps matching TRBD1 or TRBD2 (7 bases each). Germline CDR1 reads SGDLS; CDR2 reads YYNGEE. This CDR3 region has 14 residues. With 4 bases removed from V and 7 bases from J, the gap between germline ends came to 15 bases. As DNA, the CDR3 is TGTGCCAGCAGCCCCGGGACAGCGGGAAATGAGCAGTTCTTC. Amino acid sequence: CASSPGTAGNEQFF.

This chain joins TRBV25-1 and TRBJ2-7, with D perhaps matching TRBD1 (6 bases). V was cut by 4 bases and J by 4 bases, with 17 bases left in between. Germline-derived CDR1 and CDR2 are MGHDK and SYGVNS. CDR3 size: 15 residues. CDR3 amino acids: CASSVETGTKYEQYF. The CDR3 bases are TGTGCCAGCAGTGTAGAGACAGGAACCAAATACGAGCAGTACTTC.

The chain joins TRBV4-3 to TRBJ1-2; D gene ambiguous. Trimming cost V 0 bases and J 3 bases, with 17 bases left between them. Germline values: CDR1 LGHNA, CDR2 YSLEER. The CDR3 is 17 residues long. The CDR3 bases are TGCGCCAGCAGCCAAGATCCCGACCCTGCCTCATACTATGGCTACACCTTC. This codes for CASSQDPDPASYYGYTF.

This clonotype was found a few times. The chain joins TRBV2 to TRBJ2-1; D unresolved. From germline, CDR1 is SNHLY and CDR2 FYNNEI. Trimming stripped 8 bases from V and 0 bases from J, with 14 bases between. This CDR3 spans 15 amino acids. DNA of the CDR3: TGTGCCAGCGTTTGGACGCATAGCTCCTACAATGAGCAGTTCTTC. Its protein is CASVWTHSSYNEQFF.

This clonotype was observed a handful of times. J is TRBJ2-6 and V is TRBV27; perhaps TRBD2 as D (6 bases). This CDR3 is 19 amino acids long. With 4 bases removed from V and 0 bases from J, the gap between germline ends came to 19 bases. The germline V gene encodes CDR1 MNHEY and CDR2 SMNVEV (reference sequence). The CDR3 here is CASSSGVGGALSGANVLTF. CDR3 sequence (DNA): TGTGCCAGCAGTTCTGGGGTCGGAGGGGCGCTCTCTGGGGCCAACGTCCTGACTTTC.

The rearrangement links TRBV7-2 to TRBJ2-6; 7 nucleotides agree with TRBD1. This CDR3 has 17 amino acids. The V segment lost 5 bases and the J segment 0 bases; nucleotides outside the gene matches: 7. Per germline, CDR1 SGHTA and CDR2 FQGNSA. CDR3 coding DNA: TGTGCCAGCAGCCCGGGACAGTCCCCCTCTGGGGCCAACGTCCTGACTTTC. Translation gives CASSPGQSPSGANVLTF.

This clonotype was observed a handful of times. The chain is built from TRBV2 and TRBJ2-7; D ambiguous. Trimming took 5 bases from V and 3 from J, leaving 14 bases between them. CDR3 size: 14 residues. In germline, CDR1 is SNHLY, CDR2 FYNNEI. CDR3 sequence reads: CASSYDGAIYEQYF. CDR3 nucleotides: TGTGCCAGCAGTTATGACGGAGCCATCTACGAGCAGTACTTC.

V and J are TRBV2 and TRBJ2-5, with 7 positions matching TRBD2. CDR3 length: 16 residues. Germline V gives CDR1 SNHLY, CDR2 FYNNEI. V lost 2 bases, J lost 7 bases, and 13 bases stayed unmatched. Written as DNA, the CDR3 is TGTGCCAGCAGTGAATGGGGGGGGAGTTCCGCCGGGACCCAGTACTTC. Translation gives CASSEWGGSSAGTQYF.

In this sample, this clonotype turned up many times. This chain uses TRBV20-1 with TRBJ1-5, with D possibly matching TRBD1 (5 bases). V lost 3 bases, J lost 4 bases, and 7 bases lay in between. The CDR3 has 12 residues. Germline lookup yields CDR1 DFQATT and CDR2 SNEGSKA (reference sequence). CDR3 nucleotides: TGCAGTGCTAGCAGGGTGAATCAGCCCCAGCATTTT. Encoded protein: CSASRVNQPQHF.